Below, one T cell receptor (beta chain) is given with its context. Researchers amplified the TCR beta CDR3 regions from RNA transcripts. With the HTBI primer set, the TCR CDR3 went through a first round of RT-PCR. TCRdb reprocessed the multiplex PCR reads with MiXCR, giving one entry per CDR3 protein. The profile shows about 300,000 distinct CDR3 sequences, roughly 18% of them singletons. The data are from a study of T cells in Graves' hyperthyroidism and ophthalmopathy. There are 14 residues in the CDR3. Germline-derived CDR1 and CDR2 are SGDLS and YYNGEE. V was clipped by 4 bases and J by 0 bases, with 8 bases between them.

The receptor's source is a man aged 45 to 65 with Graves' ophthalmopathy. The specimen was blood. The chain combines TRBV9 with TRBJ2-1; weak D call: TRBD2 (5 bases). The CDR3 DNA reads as TGTGCCAGCAGCCCGGAGGTCTCCTACAATGAGCAGTTCTTC. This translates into CASSPEVSYNEQFF.